Listed here is a single T cell receptor (beta chain). Its target is not known. This entry is derived from a study of shared clonotypes between healthy human individuals. Assay execution proceeded at the deep level. Assay used: immunoSEQ multiplex PCR; TCRdb lists only in-frame clones, some missing. Here the sample spans 190,000 or so clones, roughly 93% being singletons. Study-level points and caveats: Genetic and exposure-history diversity was limited by the small donor number. Memory subsets generally showed smaller estimated richness than naive subsets did.

Donors were healthy HIV-negative adults without recent acute infections or vaccinations. The sequence came from a woman younger than 45 in good health. Sample: naive CD4+ T cells sorted from blood. Subset given: CD45RA+ positively selected.

CDR3: CASSVGLAGETQYF. DNA of the CDR3: TGTGCCAGCAGCGTGGGACTAGCGGGAGAGACCCAGTACTTC. The chain uses TRBV9 and TRBJ2-5; 12 positions match TRBD2. The CDR3 loop spans 14 amino acids. Germline loops: CDR1 SGDLS, CDR2 YYNGEE. V lost 2 bases, J lost 4 bases, and 0 bases stayed unmatched. Drawing the rest from reference TRBV9 and TRBJ2-5, the complete variable domain is DSGVTQTPKHLITATGQRVTLRCSPRSGDLSVYWYQQSLDQGLQFLIQYYNGEERAKGNILERFSAQQFPDLHSELNLSSLELGDSALYFCASSVGLAGETQYFGPGTRLLVL.